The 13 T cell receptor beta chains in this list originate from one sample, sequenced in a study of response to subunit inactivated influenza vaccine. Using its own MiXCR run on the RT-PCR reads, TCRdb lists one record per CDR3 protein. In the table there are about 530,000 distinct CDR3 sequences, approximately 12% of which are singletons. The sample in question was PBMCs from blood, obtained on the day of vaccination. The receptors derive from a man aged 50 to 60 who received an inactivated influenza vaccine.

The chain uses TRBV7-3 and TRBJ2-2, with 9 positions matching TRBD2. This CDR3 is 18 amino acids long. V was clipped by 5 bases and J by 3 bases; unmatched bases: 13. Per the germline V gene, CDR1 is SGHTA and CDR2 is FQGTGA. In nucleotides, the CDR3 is TGTGCCAGCAGCGTCCGCGGTAGCGGGAGAGTTGACACCGGGGAGCTGTTTTTT. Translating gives CASSVRGSGRVDTGELFF.

CDR3 in amino acids: CASSQVEGGGASPLHF. The CDR3 bases are TGCGCCAGCAGCCAAGTAGAGGGCGGGGGGGCTTCACCCCTCCACTTT. The J gene is TRBJ1-6, the V gene TRBV4-3; possible D gene TRBD1, 6 bases. Trimming removed 1 base at V and 9 bases at J, with 16 bases between. The CDR3 has 16 residues. Germline CDR1 LGHNA, CDR2 YSLEER.

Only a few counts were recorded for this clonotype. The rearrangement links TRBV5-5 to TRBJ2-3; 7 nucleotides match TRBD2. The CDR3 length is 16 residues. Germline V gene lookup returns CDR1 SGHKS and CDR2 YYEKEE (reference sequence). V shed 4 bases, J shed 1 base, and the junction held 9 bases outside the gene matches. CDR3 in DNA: TGTGCCAGCAGCCTTACGACTAGCATACGCACAGATACGCAGTATTTT. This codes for CASSLTTSIRTDTQYF.

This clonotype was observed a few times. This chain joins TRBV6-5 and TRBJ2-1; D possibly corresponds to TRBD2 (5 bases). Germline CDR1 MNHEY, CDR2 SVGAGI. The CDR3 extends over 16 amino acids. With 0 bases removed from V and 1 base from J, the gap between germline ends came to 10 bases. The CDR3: CASSYSRATSYNEQFF. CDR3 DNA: TGTGCCAGCAGTTACTCGAGGGCTACGTCCTACAATGAGCAGTTCTTC.

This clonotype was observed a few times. The CDR3 sequence is CSARGARAGGTDTQYF. CDR3 nucleotides: TGCAGTGCTAGGGGTGCTAGGGCGGGGGGCACAGATACGCAGTATTTT. The J gene is TRBJ2-3, the V gene TRBV20-1; 7 nucleotides line up with TRBD2. V was clipped by 3 bases and J by 1 base; unmatched bases: 10. The CDR3 is 16 residues long. Germline V gives CDR1 DFQATT, CDR2 SNEGSKA (reference sequence).

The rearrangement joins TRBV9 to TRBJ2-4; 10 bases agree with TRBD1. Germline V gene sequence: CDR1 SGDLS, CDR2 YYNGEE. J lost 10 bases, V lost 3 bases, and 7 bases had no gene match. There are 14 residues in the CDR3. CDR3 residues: CASSDRDRGEIQYF. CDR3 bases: TGTGCCAGCAGCGACCGGGACAGGGGTGAAATTCAGTACTTC. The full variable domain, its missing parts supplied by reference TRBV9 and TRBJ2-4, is DSGVTQTPKHLITATGQRVTLRCSPRSGDLSVYWYQQSLDQGLQFLIQYYNGEERAKGNILERFSAQQFPDLHSELNLSSLELGDSALYFCASSDRDRGEIQYFGAGTRLSVL.

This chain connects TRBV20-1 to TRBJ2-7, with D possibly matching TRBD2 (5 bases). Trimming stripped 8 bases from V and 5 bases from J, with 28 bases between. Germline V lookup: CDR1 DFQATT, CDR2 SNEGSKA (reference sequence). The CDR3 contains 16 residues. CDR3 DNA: TGCAGTACGCTAGAGCCCCCTGGGTTGAGGGCAAACGAGCAGTACTTC. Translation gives CSTLEPPGLRANEQYF.

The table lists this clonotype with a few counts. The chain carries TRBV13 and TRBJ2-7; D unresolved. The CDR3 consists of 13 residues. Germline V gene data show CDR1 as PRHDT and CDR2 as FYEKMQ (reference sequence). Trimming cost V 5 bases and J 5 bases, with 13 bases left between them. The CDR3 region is CASSPFKPHEQYF. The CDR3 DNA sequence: TGTGCCAGCAGCCCCTTTAAGCCCCACGAGCAGTACTTC.

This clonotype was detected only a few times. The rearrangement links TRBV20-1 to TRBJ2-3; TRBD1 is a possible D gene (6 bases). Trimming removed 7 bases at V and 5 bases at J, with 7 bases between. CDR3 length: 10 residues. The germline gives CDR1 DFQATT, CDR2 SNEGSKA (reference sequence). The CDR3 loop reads CSVRGDTQYF. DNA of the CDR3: TGCAGTGTCAGGGGAGATACGCAGTATTTT.

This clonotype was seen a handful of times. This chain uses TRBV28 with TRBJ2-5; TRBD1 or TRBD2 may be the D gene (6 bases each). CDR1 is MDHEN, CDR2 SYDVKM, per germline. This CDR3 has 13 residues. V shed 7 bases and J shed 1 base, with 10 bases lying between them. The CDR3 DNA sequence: TGTGCCAGCACCGGGGGCGGCCAAGAGACCCAGTACTTC. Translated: CASTGGGQETQYF.

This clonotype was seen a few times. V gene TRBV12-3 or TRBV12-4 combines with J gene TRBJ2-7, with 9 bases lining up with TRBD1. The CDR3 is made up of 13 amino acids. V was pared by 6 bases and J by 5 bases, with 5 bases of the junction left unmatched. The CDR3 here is CASSPGQGDEQYF. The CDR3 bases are TGTGCCAGCAGCCCGGGACAGGGTGACGAGCAGTACTTC.

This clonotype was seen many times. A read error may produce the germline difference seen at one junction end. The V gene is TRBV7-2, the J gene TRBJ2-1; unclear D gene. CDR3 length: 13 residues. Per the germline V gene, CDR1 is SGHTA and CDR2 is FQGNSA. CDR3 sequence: CASSLGFYNEQFF. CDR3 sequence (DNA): TGTGCTAGCAGCCTCGGGTTCTACAATGAGCAGTTCTTC.

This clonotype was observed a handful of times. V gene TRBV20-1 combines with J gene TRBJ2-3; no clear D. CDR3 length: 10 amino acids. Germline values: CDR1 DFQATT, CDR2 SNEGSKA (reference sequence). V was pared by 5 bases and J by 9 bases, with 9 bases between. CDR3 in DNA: TGCAGTGCTTATGATACGACGCAGTATTTT. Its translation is CSAYDTTQYF.